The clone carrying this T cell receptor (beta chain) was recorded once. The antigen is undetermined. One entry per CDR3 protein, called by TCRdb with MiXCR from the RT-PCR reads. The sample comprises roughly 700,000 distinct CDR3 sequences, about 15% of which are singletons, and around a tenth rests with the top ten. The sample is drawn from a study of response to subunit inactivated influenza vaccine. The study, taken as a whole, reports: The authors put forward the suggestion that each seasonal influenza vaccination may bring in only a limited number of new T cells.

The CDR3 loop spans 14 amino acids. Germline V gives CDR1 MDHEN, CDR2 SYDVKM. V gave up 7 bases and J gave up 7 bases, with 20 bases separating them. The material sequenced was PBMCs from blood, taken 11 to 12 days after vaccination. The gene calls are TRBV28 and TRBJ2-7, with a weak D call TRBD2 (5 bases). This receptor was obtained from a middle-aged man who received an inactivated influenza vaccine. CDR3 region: CASTRQGGSVEQYF. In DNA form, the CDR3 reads TGTGCCAGCACCCGGCAAGGCGGGTCGGTTGAGCAGTACTTC.